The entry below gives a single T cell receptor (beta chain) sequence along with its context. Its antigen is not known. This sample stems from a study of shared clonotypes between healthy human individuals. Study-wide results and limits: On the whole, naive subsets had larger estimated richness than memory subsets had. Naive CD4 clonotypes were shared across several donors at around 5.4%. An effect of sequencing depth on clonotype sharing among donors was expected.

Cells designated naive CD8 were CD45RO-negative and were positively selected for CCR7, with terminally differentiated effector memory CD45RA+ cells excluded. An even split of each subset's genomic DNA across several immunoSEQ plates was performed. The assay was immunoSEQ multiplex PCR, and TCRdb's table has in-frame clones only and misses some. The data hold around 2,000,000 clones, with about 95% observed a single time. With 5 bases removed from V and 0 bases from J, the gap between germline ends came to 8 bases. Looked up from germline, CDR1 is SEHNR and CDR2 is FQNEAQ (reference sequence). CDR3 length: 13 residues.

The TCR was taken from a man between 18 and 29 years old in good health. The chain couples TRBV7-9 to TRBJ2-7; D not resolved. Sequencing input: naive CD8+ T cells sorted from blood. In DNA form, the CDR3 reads TGTGCCAGCAGCCAGACGAGCTCCTACGAGCAGTACTTC. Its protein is CASSQTSSYEQYF.